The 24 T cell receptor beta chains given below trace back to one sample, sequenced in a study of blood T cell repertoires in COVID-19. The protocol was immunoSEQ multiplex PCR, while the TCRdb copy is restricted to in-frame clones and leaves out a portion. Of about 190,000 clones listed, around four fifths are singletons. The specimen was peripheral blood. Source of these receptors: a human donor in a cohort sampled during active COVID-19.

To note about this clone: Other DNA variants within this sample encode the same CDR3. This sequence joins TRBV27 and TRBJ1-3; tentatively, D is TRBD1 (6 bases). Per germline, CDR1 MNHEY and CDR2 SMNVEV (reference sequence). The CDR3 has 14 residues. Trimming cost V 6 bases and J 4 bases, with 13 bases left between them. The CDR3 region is CASRPTGGGNTIYF. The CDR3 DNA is TGTGCCAGCAGACCCACGGGGGGCGGAAACACCATATATTTT.

The CDR3 DNA reads as TGTGCCAGCAGCCTTCGCGGGGTCTATGATGATACGCAGTATTTT. It translates to CASSLRGVYDDTQYF. V usage is TRBV5-5 and J usage is TRBJ2-3, with D possibly matching TRBD2 (6 bases). Trimming removed 4 bases at V and 6 bases at J, with 18 bases between. CDR1 and CDR2 from the germline V gene are SGHKS and YYEKEE (reference sequence). The CDR3 is 15 amino acids.

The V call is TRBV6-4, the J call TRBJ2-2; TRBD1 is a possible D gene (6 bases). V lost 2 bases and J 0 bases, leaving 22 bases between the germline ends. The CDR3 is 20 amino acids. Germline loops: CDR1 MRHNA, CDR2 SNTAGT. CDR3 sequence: CASSDIPGVYTGSNTGELFF. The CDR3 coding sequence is TGTGCCAGCAGTGACATCCCTGGCGTCTACACAGGGTCGAACACCGGGGAGCTGTTTTTT.

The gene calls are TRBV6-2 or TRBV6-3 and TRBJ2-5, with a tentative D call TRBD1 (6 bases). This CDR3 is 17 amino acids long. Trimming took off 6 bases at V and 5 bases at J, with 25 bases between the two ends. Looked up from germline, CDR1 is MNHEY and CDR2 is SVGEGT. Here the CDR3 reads CASSRTGKGPLWETQYF. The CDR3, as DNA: TGTGCCAGCAGCCGAACAGGGAAAGGGCCGTTGTGGGAGACCCAGTACTTC.

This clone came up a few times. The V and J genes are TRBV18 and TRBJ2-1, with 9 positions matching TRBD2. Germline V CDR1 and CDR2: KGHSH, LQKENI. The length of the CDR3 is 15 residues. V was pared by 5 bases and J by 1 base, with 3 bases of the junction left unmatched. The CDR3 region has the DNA TGTGCCAGCTCAGAGAGCGGGAGGTCCTACAATGAGCAGTTCTTC. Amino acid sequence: CASSESGRSYNEQFF.

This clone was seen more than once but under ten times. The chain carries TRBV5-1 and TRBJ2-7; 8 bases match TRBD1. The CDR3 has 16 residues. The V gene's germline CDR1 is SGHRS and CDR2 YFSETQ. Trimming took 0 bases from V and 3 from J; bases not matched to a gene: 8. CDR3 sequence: CASSLVPTGAVYEQYF. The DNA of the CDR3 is TGCGCCAGCAGCTTGGTTCCGACAGGGGCCGTCTACGAGCAGTACTTC.

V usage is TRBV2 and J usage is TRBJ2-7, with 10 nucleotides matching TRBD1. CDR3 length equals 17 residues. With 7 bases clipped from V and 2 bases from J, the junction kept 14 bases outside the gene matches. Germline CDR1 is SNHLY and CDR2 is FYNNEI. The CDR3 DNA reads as TGTGCCAGCAAGCCGGGACAGGGGCTTAAAGGGGCCTACGAGCAGTACTTC. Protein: CASKPGQGLKGAYEQYF.

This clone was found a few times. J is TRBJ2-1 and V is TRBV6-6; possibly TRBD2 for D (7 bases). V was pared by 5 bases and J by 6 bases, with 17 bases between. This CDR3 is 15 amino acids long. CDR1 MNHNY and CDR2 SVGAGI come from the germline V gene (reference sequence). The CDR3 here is CASSKGGSGGNEQFF. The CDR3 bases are TGTGCCAGCAGTAAGGGGGGCTCGGGAGGCAATGAGCAGTTCTTC.

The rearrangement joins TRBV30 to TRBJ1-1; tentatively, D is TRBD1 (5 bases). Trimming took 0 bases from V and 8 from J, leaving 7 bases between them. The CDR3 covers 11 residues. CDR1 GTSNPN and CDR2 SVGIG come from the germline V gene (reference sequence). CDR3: CAWSVGPEAFF. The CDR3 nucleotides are TGTGCCTGGAGTGTGGGGCCGGAAGCTTTCTTT.

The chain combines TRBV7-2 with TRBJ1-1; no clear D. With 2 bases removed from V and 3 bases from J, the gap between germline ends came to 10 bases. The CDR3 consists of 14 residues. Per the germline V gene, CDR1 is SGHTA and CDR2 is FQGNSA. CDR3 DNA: TGTGCCAGCAGCTTAACGTACAGTCACACTGAAGCTTTCTTT. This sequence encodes CASSLTYSHTEAFF.

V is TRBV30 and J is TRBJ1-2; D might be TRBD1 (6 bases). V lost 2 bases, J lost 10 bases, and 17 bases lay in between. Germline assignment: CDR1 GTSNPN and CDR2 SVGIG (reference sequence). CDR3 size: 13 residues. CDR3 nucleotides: TGTGCCTGGAGTCCCCACAGGGATAAAGACTACACCTTC. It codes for CAWSPHRDKDYTF.

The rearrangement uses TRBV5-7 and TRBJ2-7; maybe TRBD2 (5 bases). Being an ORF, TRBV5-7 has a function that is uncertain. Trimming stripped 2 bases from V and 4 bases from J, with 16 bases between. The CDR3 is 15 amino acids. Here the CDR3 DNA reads TGTGCCAGCAGCTTAGTGAGGGCCCTATTTTACGAGCAGTACGTC. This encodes CASSLVRALFYEQYV.

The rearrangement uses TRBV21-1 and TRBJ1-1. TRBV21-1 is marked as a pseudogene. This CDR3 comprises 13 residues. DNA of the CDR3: TGTGCCACAATTGGGGCGGCGGGGACTGAAGCTTTCTTT. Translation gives CATIGAAGTEAFF.

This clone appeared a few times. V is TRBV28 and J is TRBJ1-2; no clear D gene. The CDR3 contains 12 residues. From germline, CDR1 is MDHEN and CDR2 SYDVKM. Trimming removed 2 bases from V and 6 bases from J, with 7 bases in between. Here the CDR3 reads CASSLRFNGYTF. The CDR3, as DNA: TGTGCCAGCAGTTTACGTTTTAATGGCTACACCTTC.

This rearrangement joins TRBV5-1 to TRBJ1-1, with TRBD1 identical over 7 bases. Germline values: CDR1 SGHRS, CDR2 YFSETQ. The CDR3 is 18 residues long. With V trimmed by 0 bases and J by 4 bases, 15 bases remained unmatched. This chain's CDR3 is CASSLEGARTGLRTEAFF. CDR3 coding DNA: TGCGCCAGCAGCTTGGAGGGGGCACGGACAGGTCTCCGCACTGAAGCTTTCTTT.

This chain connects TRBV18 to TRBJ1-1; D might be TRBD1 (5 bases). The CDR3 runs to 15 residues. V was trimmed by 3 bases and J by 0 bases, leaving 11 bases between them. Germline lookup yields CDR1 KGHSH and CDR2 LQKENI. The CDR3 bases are TGTGCCAGCTCACCGAGCCTACAGGTGAACACTGAAGCTTTCTTT. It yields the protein CASSPSLQVNTEAFF.

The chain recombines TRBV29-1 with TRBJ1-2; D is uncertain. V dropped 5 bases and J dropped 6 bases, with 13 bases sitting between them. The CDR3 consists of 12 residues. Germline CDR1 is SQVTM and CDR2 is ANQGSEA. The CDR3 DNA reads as TGCAGCGTTTACCCCAGGTGGGATGGCTACACCTTC. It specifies CSVYPRWDGYTF.

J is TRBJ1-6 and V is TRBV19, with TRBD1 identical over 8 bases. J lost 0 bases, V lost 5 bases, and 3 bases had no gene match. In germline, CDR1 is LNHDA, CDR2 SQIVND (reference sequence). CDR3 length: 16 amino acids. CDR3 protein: CASSGQGSSYNSPLHF. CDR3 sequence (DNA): TGTGCCAGTAGTGGACAGGGAAGCTCCTATAATTCACCCCTCCACTTT.

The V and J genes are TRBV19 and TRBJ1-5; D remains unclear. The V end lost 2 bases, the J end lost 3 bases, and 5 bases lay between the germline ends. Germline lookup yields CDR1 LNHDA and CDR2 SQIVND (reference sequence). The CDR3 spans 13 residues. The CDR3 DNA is TGTGCCAGTAGTATATCTCTCAATCAGCCCCAGCATTTT. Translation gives CASSISLNQPQHF.

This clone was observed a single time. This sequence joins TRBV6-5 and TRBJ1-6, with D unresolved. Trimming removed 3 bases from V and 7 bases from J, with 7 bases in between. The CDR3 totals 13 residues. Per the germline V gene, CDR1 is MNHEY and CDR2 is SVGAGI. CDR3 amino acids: CASSYTRNSPLHF. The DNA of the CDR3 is TGTGCCAGCAGTTATACACGCAATTCACCCCTCCACTTT.

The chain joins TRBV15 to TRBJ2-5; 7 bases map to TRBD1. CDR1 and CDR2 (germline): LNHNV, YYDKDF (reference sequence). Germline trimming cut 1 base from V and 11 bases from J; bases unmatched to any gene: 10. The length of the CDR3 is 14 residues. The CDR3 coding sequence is TGTGCCACCAGCAGAGGAGGGACAGAGCGTTTGCAGTACTTC. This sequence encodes CATSRGGTERLQYF. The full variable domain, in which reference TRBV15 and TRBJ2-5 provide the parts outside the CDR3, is DAMVIQNPRYQVTQFGKPVTLSCSQTLNHNVMYWYQQKSSQAPKLLFHYYDKDFNNEADTPDNFQSRRPNTSFCFLDIRSPGLGDTAMYLCATSRGGTERLQYFGPGTRLLVL.

The CDR3 spells CASGNSGGANEQFF. CDR3 bases: TGTGCCAGCGGCAATAGCGGGGGGGCCAATGAGCAGTTCTTC. The genes are TRBV13 and TRBJ2-1; 11 positions agree with TRBD2. The V segment lost 8 bases and the J segment 6 bases; nucleotides outside the gene matches: 6. Germline V lookup: CDR1 PRHDT, CDR2 FYEKMQ (reference sequence). The CDR3 is made up of 14 amino acids. Using reference TRBV13 and TRBJ2-1 for the parts outside the CDR3, the full variable domain is AAGVIQSPRHLIKEKRETATLKCYPIPRHDTVYWYQQGPGQDPQFLISFYEKMQSDKGSIPDRFSAQQFSDYHSELNMSSLELGDSALYFCASGNSGGANEQFFGPGTRLTVL.

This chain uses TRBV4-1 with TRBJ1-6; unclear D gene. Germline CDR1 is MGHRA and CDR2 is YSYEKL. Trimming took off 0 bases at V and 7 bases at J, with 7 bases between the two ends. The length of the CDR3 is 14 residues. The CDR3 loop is CASSQDTSNSPLHF. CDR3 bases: TGCGCCAGCAGCCAAGATACATCAAATTCACCCCTCCACTTT.

CDR3 in amino acids: CASSLAGAGGNSPLHF. CDR3 in DNA: TGTGCCAGCAGCTTGGCCGGGGCAGGGGGAAATTCACCCCTCCACTTT. This chain uses TRBV5-6 with TRBJ1-6; TRBD1 matches at 7 bases. The germline gives CDR1 SGHDT, CDR2 YYEEEE. Trimming cost V 0 bases and J 7 bases; bases outside gene matches: 7. The CDR3 runs 16 residues. The full variable domain, completed using reference TRBV5-6 and TRBJ1-6, is DAGVTQSPTHLIKTRGQQVTLRCSPKSGHDTVSWYQQALGQGPQFIFQYYEEEERQRGNFPDRFSGHQFPNYSSELNVNALLLGDSALYLCASSLAGAGGNSPLHFGNGTRLTVT.